This T cell receptor beta chain was captured in a study of blood T cell repertoires in COVID-19. Study summary: Collection of acute and convalescent COVID-19 samples took place in the United States, Italy and Spain. In each case, the material was cDNA or gDNA derived from T cells, B-cell-depleted T cells, or PBMCs.

This CDR3 contains 15 residues. With V trimmed by 6 bases and J by 3 bases, 6 bases remained unmatched. CDR1 is SNHLY, CDR2 FYNNEI, per germline. Profiled with immunoSEQ multiplex PCR; TCRdb holds only in-frame clones, not every one. The sample yields approximately 450,000 clones, 70% to 90% seen once. This clonotype originated in a woman in her late teens or twenties with acute COVID-19. The material sequenced was PBMCs or T cells enriched from blood (not recorded which). This chain connects TRBV2 to TRBJ1-5; TRBD1 matches 9 bases. CDR3 protein: CASRPTGGTNQPQHF. The CDR3 nucleotides read TGTGCCAGCAGACCCACAGGGGGCACCAATCAGCCCCAGCATTTT.